Following are 2 T cell receptor beta chains from one sample sequenced in a study of PD-L1 blockade in urothelial cancer. The data were produced by immunoSEQ multiplex PCR, yet TCRdb's version contains in-frame clones alone and is incomplete. The sample has roughly 45,000 clones; roughly 80% are singletons. Documented time point: peripheral blood 6 weeks after treatment start. The specimen was PBMCs, collected around atezolizumab (anti-PD-L1) treatment. These receptors all stem from a man in his sixties or seventies with urothelial cancer.

V is TRBV5-1 and J is TRBJ2-5; possible D gene TRBD1, 6 bases. The CDR3 runs to 13 residues. V gave up 2 bases and J gave up 6 bases, with 11 bases separating them. The germline V gene has CDR1 SGHRS and CDR2 YFSETQ. CDR3 sequence: CASSFEGEKTQYF. The CDR3 DNA is TGCGCCAGCAGCTTCGAGGGGGAGAAGACCCAGTACTTC.

The chain links TRBV30 to TRBJ2-7; TRBD1 aligns across 10 bases. The CDR3 length is 15 residues. CDR1 GTSNPN and CDR2 SVGIG come from the germline V gene (reference sequence). The V gene end was trimmed by 1 base and the J gene end by 1 base; junction bases not matched to a gene: 4. This CDR3 reads CAWSGWTGGSYEQYF. DNA of the CDR3: TGTGCCTGGAGTGGATGGACAGGGGGGTCCTACGAGCAGTACTTC.